Shown below are 26 T cell receptor beta chains from a single sample sequenced in a study of T cell responses to AZD1222 COVID-19 vaccine. Assay: immunoSEQ multiplex PCR; the TCRdb copy retains only in-frame clones and omits some. The sample has tens of thousands of clones, around 88% seen once. This specimen consisted of peripheral blood, obtained on day 0 of AZD1222 vaccination. The receptors were sampled from an adult in good health.

The V call is TRBV21-1, the J call TRBJ1-1. TRBV21-1 is termed a pseudogene. This CDR3 has 16 residues. The CDR3 region is CASSKVRREEDTEAFF. CDR3 DNA: TGTGCCAGCAGCAAAGTAAGGAGGGAAGAGGACACTGAAGCTTTCTTT.

This clone has just a few counts. V is TRBV4-1 and J is TRBJ1-5, with D possibly being TRBD1 (5 bases). The ends were cut back, 1 base at V and 8 bases at J, with 12 bases in the middle. The CDR3 contains 14 residues. Germline V lookup: CDR1 MGHRA, CDR2 YSYEKL. The CDR3 loop is CASSQVQQGEPQHF. Here the CDR3 DNA reads TGCGCCAGCAGCCAAGTACAGCAGGGAGAGCCCCAGCATTTT.

This clone was counted only a few times. The chain uses TRBV9 and TRBJ2-3; 8 bases align to TRBD2. CDR3 length: 16 amino acids. Trimming took 1 base from V and 4 from J; bases not matched to a gene: 8. Germline V gene data show CDR1 as SGDLS and CDR2 as YYNGEE. The CDR3 here is CASSVQGTSGSDTQYF. As DNA, the CDR3 is TGTGCCAGCAGCGTACAAGGGACTAGTGGATCAGATACGCAGTATTTT.

CDR3 in amino acids: CASSTPGVWDGGYTF. The CDR3 nucleotides are TGTGCCAGCAGCACGCCTGGCGTGTGGGACGGCGGCTACACCTTC. This chain links TRBV14 with TRBJ1-2, with D perhaps TRBD1 (5 bases). The ends were cut back, 5 bases at V and 8 bases at J, with 21 bases in the middle. This CDR3 has 15 amino acids. The germline V gene encodes CDR1 SGHDN and CDR2 FVKESK.

This chain joins TRBV5-6 and TRBJ2-3; D remains ambiguous. V was shortened by 0 bases and J by 0 bases, with 5 bases between the two germline ends. CDR3 length equals 14 residues. The germline gives CDR1 SGHDT, CDR2 YYEEEE. CDR3: CASSLDVSTDTQYF. The CDR3 region has the DNA TGTGCCAGCAGCTTGGATGTAAGCACAGATACGCAGTATTTT.

The chain recombines TRBV3-1 (or the pseudogene TRBV3-2) with TRBJ1-1; weak D call: TRBD1 (6 bases). CDR1 is LGHDT, CDR2 YNNKEL, per germline (reference sequence). The CDR3 contains 14 residues. Trimming pared 4 bases from V and 6 bases from J, leaving 15 bases between. CDR3 protein: CASSPTDRTAEAFF. For the CDR3, the DNA is TGTGCCAGCAGCCCCACAGACAGGACGGCTGAAGCTTTCTTT.

V is TRBV25-1 and J is TRBJ2-7; D unresolved. Trimming cost V 5 bases and J 4 bases, with 12 bases left between them. The CDR3 spans 13 residues. The germline gives CDR1 MGHDK, CDR2 SYGVNS. The CDR3 DNA sequence: TGTGCCAGCAGTCGACAACAATTTTACGAGCAGTACTTC. This encodes CASSRQQFYEQYF.

This clone appeared a few times. V and J are TRBV30 and TRBJ1-4, with 8 bases that match TRBD1. Losses at the gene ends were 4 bases for V and 7 bases for J; bases not matched to a gene: 5. This CDR3 contains 13 residues. The germline gives CDR1 GTSNPN, CDR2 SVGIG (reference sequence). The CDR3 is CAWKDRAIEKLFF. The CDR3, as DNA: TGTGCCTGGAAGGACAGGGCTATTGAAAAACTGTTTTTT.

V gene TRBV19 combines with J gene TRBJ1-5, with TRBD1 identical over 7 bases. The CDR3 extends over 15 amino acids. Germline CDR1 LNHDA, CDR2 SQIVND (reference sequence). Germline trimming cut 6 bases from V and 0 bases from J; bases unmatched to any gene: 5. The CDR3 loop reads CASSPGTVSNQPQHF. CDR3 nucleotide sequence: TGTGCCAGTAGCCCCGGGACAGTTAGCAATCAGCCCCAGCATTTT.

The genes are TRBV27 and TRBJ2-5, with D hard to call. CDR3 length equals 14 residues. Per the germline V gene, CDR1 is MNHEY and CDR2 is SMNVEV (reference sequence). Trimming left V 0 bases short and J 4 bases short, with 9 bases between. This CDR3 reads CASSLSPDGETQYF. The CDR3 DNA sequence: TGTGCCAGCAGTTTATCTCCGGACGGAGAGACCCAGTACTTC.

V is TRBV2 and J is TRBJ2-1; TRBD2 matches at 12 bases. The CDR3 loop spans 15 amino acids. After removal of 3 bases from V and 4 bases from J, the junction contained 1 base not matched to a gene. Germline V CDR1 and CDR2: SNHLY, FYNNEI. This chain's CDR3 is CASSDLAGGYNEQFF. In nucleotides, the CDR3 is TGTGCCAGCAGTGACCTAGCGGGAGGGTACAATGAGCAGTTCTTC.

As regards this clone: At one boundary the junction diverges from the germline segment, which might be a read error. The chain is built from TRBV3-1 (or the pseudogene TRBV3-2) and TRBJ2-3; TRBD2 matches at 9 bases. Germline values: CDR1 LGHDT, CDR2 YNNKEL (reference sequence). This CDR3 contains 21 residues. CDR3 residues: CAGSQGSKRHIAGDSTDTQYF. The CDR3 bases are TGTGCCGGCAGCCAAGGGTCAAAACGCCACATAGCGGGGGATTCCACAGATACGCAGTATTTT.

The V gene is TRBV5-1, the J gene TRBJ2-7; unclear D gene. The CDR3 consists of 15 residues. Germline loops: CDR1 SGHRS, CDR2 YFSETQ. V lost 4 bases, J lost 2 bases, and 16 bases lay in between. For the CDR3, the DNA is TGCGCCAGCAGCCCGGGCGGAGCTACACCCTACGAGCAGTACTTC. This translates into CASSPGGATPYEQYF.

The chain recombines TRBV4-1 with TRBJ2-7, with 7 bases identical to TRBD1. Germline CDR1 MGHRA, CDR2 YSYEKL. CDR3 size: 17 residues. Trimming removed 2 bases from V and 3 bases from J; junction bases left unmatched: 13. The chain's CDR3 is CASSQLQGLMTYYEQYF. CDR3 in DNA: TGCGCCAGCAGCCAACTACAGGGGTTGATGACTTACTACGAGCAGTACTTC.

The V and J genes are TRBV2 and TRBJ1-2; D not certain. V was cut by 2 bases and J by 3 bases, with 19 bases left in between. The germline V gene encodes CDR1 SNHLY and CDR2 FYNNEI. This CDR3 comprises 17 residues. The CDR3 reads CASSEFLPPRWYYGYTF. The CDR3 DNA reads as TGTGCCAGCAGTGAATTTTTGCCCCCCCGGTGGTACTATGGCTACACCTTC.

The genes are TRBV11-2 and TRBJ2-3; 7 nucleotides agree with TRBD2. The CDR3 has 16 amino acids. The germline gives CDR1 SGHAT, CDR2 FQNNGV. Trimming took 2 bases from V and 4 from J; bases not matched to a gene: 9. The CDR3 spells CASSLLLAEGADTQYF. In DNA form, the CDR3 reads TGTGCCAGCAGCTTACTCCTAGCGGAAGGCGCAGATACGCAGTATTTT.

In its sample, this clone was seen once. This chain links TRBV25-1 with TRBJ2-3; D is undetermined. Germline V gives CDR1 MGHDK, CDR2 SYGVNS. The CDR3 totals 15 residues. Trimming shortened V by 3 bases and J by 0 bases, and 10 bases separated the two germline ends. The CDR3 loop is CASSDGWSSTDTQYF. CDR3 nucleotide sequence: TGTGCCAGCAGTGATGGCTGGTCCAGCACAGATACGCAGTATTTT. Filled out from reference TRBV25-1 and TRBJ2-3, the complete variable domain reads EADIYQTPRYLVIGTGKKITLECSQTMGHDKMYWYQQDPGMELHLIHYSYGVNSTEKGDLSSESTVSRIRTEHFPLTLESARPSHTSQYLCASSDGWSSTDTQYFGPGTRLTVL.

The J gene is TRBJ2-1, the V gene TRBV9; perhaps TRBD2 as D (6 bases). Germline V gene data show CDR1 as SGDLS and CDR2 as YYNGEE. Trimming pared 3 bases from V and 2 bases from J, leaving 12 bases between. The CDR3 is made up of 15 amino acids. The CDR3 spells CASSGGPGAYNEQFF. The CDR3 coding sequence is TGTGCCAGCAGCGGGGGTCCGGGAGCCTACAATGAGCAGTTCTTC.

V gene TRBV5-1 combines with J gene TRBJ1-6; D might be TRBD1 (6 bases). Germline V gives CDR1 SGHRS, CDR2 YFSETQ. Deletions cut 6 bases from V and 7 bases from J, with 17 bases between. There are 15 residues in the CDR3. CDR3 loop: CASTSDSPRNSPLHF. The CDR3 bases are TGCGCCAGCACCTCGGACAGCCCCCGGAATTCACCCCTCCACTTT.

This chain joins TRBV9 and TRBJ1-2, with D maybe TRBD1 (6 bases). Trimming removed 4 bases from V and 2 bases from J, with 9 bases in between. Germline V CDR1 and CDR2: SGDLS, YYNGEE. This CDR3 is 13 amino acids long. The CDR3 region is CASSRGQNYGYTF. In DNA, the CDR3 is TGTGCCAGCAGCCGCGGACAGAACTATGGCTACACCTTC.

The genes are TRBV28 and TRBJ2-7, with D possibly being TRBD1 (5 bases). The germline gives CDR1 MDHEN, CDR2 SYDVKM. This CDR3 comprises 12 residues. Trimming removed 1 base at V and 5 bases at J, with 6 bases between. CDR3: CASSLSDNEQYF. The CDR3 DNA sequence: TGTGCCAGCAGTTTATCGGACAACGAGCAGTACTTC.

The chain couples TRBV11-1 to TRBJ2-7; D may be TRBD2 (5 bases). Trimming cost V 11 bases and J 2 bases, with 19 bases left between them. Per the germline V gene, CDR1 is SGHAT and CDR2 is FQDESV (reference sequence). This CDR3 is built from 14 residues. The CDR3 is CASTSRTSTYEQYF. The CDR3 DNA is TGTGCCTCTACAAGCAGGACTTCTACCTACGAGCAGTACTTC. The whole variable domain, remainder taken from reference TRBV11-1 and TRBJ2-7, is EAEVAQSPRYKITEKSQAVAFWCDPISGHATLYWYRQILGQGPELLVQFQDESVVDDSQLPKDRFSAERLKGVDSTLKIQPAELGDSAMYLCASTSRTSTYEQYFGPGTRLTVT.

V usage is TRBV9 and J usage is TRBJ2-3, with TRBD1 matching over 7 bases. CDR3 length equals 17 residues. Trimming cost V 4 bases and J 2 bases; bases outside gene matches: 13. The germline gives CDR1 SGDLS, CDR2 YYNGEE. DNA for the CDR3: TGTGCCAGCAGCCCCAGGGGGTTAGCAGGACTCACAGATACGCAGTATTTT. As protein: CASSPRGLAGLTDTQYF. The full variable domain, with the rest looked up from reference TRBV9 and TRBJ2-3, is DSGVTQTPKHLITATGQRVTLRCSPRSGDLSVYWYQQSLDQGLQFLIQYYNGEERAKGNILERFSAQQFPDLHSELNLSSLELGDSALYFCASSPRGLAGLTDTQYFGPGTRLTVL.

The gene calls are TRBV28 and TRBJ2-1, with D unresolved. V was trimmed by 5 bases and J by 8 bases, leaving 7 bases between them. Germline-derived CDR1 and CDR2 are MDHEN and SYDVKM. The CDR3 sequence is 11 residues long. Here the CDR3 DNA reads TGTGCCAGCAGTCTCGCTGATGAGCAGTTCTTC. It specifies CASSLADEQFF. The variable domain in full, completed from reference TRBV28 and TRBJ2-1, reads DVKVTQSSRYLVKRTGEKVFLECVQDMDHENMFWYRQDPGLGLRLIYFSYDVKMKEKGDIPEGYSVSREKKERFSLILESASTNQTSMYLCASSLADEQFFGPGTRLTVL.

The V and J genes are TRBV11-1 and TRBJ2-1; TRBD2 matches at 7 bases. CDR1 is SGHAT, CDR2 FQDESV, per germline (reference sequence). V trimming: 2 bases; J trimming: 7 bases; junction bases outside the gene matches: 8. This CDR3 contains 15 residues. This CDR3 reads CASSLQWDYQNEQFF. The CDR3 DNA reads as TGTGCCAGCAGCTTACAATGGGACTACCAAAATGAGCAGTTCTTC.

This clone was seen more than once but under ten times. The V and J genes are TRBV7-8 and TRBJ1-5, with D possibly TRBD1 on 6 matching bases. Trimming cost V 0 bases and J 6 bases, with 12 bases left between them. The germline CDR1 and CDR2 sequences are SGHVS and FQNEAQ. The CDR3 runs to 15 residues. The CDR3 DNA sequence: TGTGCCAGCAGCTTAGCGGGGGGGGCTCGTCAGCCCCAGCATTTT. This encodes CASSLAGGARQPQHF.